This T cell receptor (beta chain) was documented in a study of yellow fever vaccine responses in identical twins. General study points: Twins showed a vaccine T cell response that reportedly seemed partly convergent, partly personalized.

The germline V gene encodes CDR1 SGHAT and CDR2 FQDESV (reference sequence). The CDR3 is 14 amino acids. V lost 7 bases, J lost 6 bases, and 9 bases stayed unmatched. TCRdb re-called the RT-PCR reads with MiXCR, one entry per CDR3 protein. This table holds some 15,000 distinct CDR3 sequences, approximately 84% found once. As for this clonotype: What it binds is unknown.

The chain carries TRBV11-1 and TRBJ2-1, with 7 bases identical to TRBD2. The sequenced sample was T cells from blood (PBMCs), unsorted or a sorted subset (not recorded which), obtained before or after yellow fever vaccination (not recorded which). The clonotype originates from a woman aged 18-35 years who received the yellow fever vaccine. CDR3 nucleotide sequence: TGTGCCAGCATCCTTTCGGGAGGAATCAATGAGCAGTTCTTC. Protein product: CASILSGGINEQFF.